This T cell receptor beta chain appears in the sequencing data of a study of blood T cells in healthy people across ages. Turning to the study itself: Template switching recovered approximately one barcoded beta molecule for every two T cells.

This clonotype came up a few times. Its antigen is as yet unknown. The V gene's germline CDR1 is MGHRA and CDR2 YSYEKL. The ends were cut back, 0 bases at V and 0 bases at J, with 12 bases in the middle. The CDR3 spans 17 residues. Primers used in a second PCR of roughly 6 to 11 cycles were a sample-barcoded 5' primer and a J-beta primer mix. TCRdb ran MiXCR on the 5' RACE reads and lists one entry per CDR3 protein. The sample includes some 850,000 distinct CDR3 sequences, around 25% seen only once; the top ten take around 3%. Each sample used at least 6.5 million PBMCs. Broader study findings: Per million T cells, TCR beta diversity dropped about linearly as age rose.

The same data also contributed to another study, on T cells of mothers and their children. Turning to that study: Thymic selection, a shaping force on TCR recombination output, acts similarly in related and unrelated pairs.

The chain is built from TRBV4-1 and TRBJ2-1; D is unresolved. This TCR derives from a boy younger than 18 in good health. Sequencing was performed on blood. This CDR3 reads CASSQEGRAISYNEQFF. CDR3 nucleotides: TGCGCCAGCAGCCAAGAAGGCCGGGCAATCTCCTACAATGAGCAGTTCTTC.